Listed below are T cell receptor beta chains from one sample, sequenced in a study of T cell repertoires in cytomegalovirus infection. TCRdb recomputed calls from the reads with MiXCR, one row per CDR3 protein. The table includes under 600,000 distinct CDR3 sequences, 16% detected once. Sequenced sample: CD8+ T cells from PBMCs. Receptors originate from a human donor in good health (CMV status not recorded). Some clones in this sample may be carry-over from other donors' samples. Each CDR3 is given with its conserved first and last residue. Each record gives: V gene, D gene, J gene, clone size, CDR3 protein, CDR3 DNA. The D gene is left open where the match is weak. Rows may omit the clone size; those that give it use once, few, many or a size class.

TRBV7-8	TRBD1	TRBJ2-7	many	CASSPYSTGNYEQYF	TGTGCCAGCAGCCCCTACTCGACAGGGAATTACGAGCAGTACTTC
TRBV27	TRBD1	TRBJ1-2	-	CASSARGHGYTF	TGTGCCAGCAGTGCCAGGGGGCATGGCTACACCTTC
TRBV6-5	TRBD1	TRBJ2-5	once	CASSYHKWQGDETQYF	TGTGCCAGCAGTTATCATAAGTGGCAGGGGGATGAGACCCAGTACTTC
TRBV27	TRBD2	TRBJ2-2	few	CASSGGLAPTGELFF	TGTGCCAGCAGTGGGGGACTAGCGCCGACCGGGGAGCTGTTTTTT
TRBV3-1	-	TRBJ1-3	-	CARVLVFRRSSGNTIYF	TGTGCCAGGGTACTAGTGTTCCGACGGAGCTCTGGAAACACCATATATTTT
TRBV27	TRBD1	TRBJ1-2	many	CASSLRGSYGYTF	TGTGCCAGCAGCCTCAGGGGGAGCTATGGCTACACCTTC
TRBV7-9	TRBD1	TRBJ2-5	many	CASDLVGTGGRETQYF	TGTGCCAGCGATTTGGTTGGGACAGGGGGCCGGGAGACCCAGTACTTC
TRBV4-1	-	TRBJ1-1	-	CASSHLDRGSTEAFF	TGCGCCAGCAGCCACCTCGACCGTGGGAGCACTGAAGCTTTCTTT
TRBV9	-	TRBJ2-7	-	CASSGEGGSYEQYF	TGTGCCAGCAGCGGTGAGGGAGGTTCCTACGAGCAGTACTTC
TRBV9	-	TRBJ1-6	-	CASSPTSGHPRNSPLHF	TGTGCCAGCAGCCCAACTTCGGGTCACCCGAGGAATTCACCCCTCCACTTT
TRBV14	-	TRBJ1-6	many	CASSQWRGDLLTLHF	TGTGCCAGCAGCCAATGGAGGGGCGATCTATTGACCCTCCACTTT
TRBV7-9	-	TRBJ2-5	many	CASSRDRAQYF	TGTGCCAGCAGCCGCGATCGGGCCCAGTACTTC
TRBV20-1	-	TRBJ1-2	many	CSARARDSHGYTF	TGCAGTGCTAGAGCCAGAGACAGTCATGGCTACACCTTC
TRBV5-5	-	TRBJ1-5	many	CASSLYGPLSANQPQHF	TGTGCCAGCAGCTTGTATGGGCCCCTCTCGGCCAATCAGCCCCAGCATTTT
TRBV30	-	TRBJ1-3	-	CAWSVYQRLSGNTIYF	TGTGCCTGGAGTGTTTATCAGCGTCTCTCTGGAAACACCATATATTTT
TRBV10-2	TRBD2	TRBJ2-1	many	CASSESAGSSYNEQFF	TGCGCCAGCAGTGAGTCAGCGGGGAGCTCCTACAATGAGCAGTTCTTC
TRBV5-6	-	TRBJ2-7	once	CASSLEVGYAYEQYF	TGTGCCAGCAGCTTGGAGGTTGGCTATGCCTACGAGCAGTACTTC